This T cell receptor (beta chain) appears in the sequencing data of a study of control samples from healthy donors and cancer patients. Data came from immunoSEQ multiplex PCR; TCRdb stores just in-frame clones and leaves some out. The sample yields about 160,000 clones, approximately 94% seen once. V shed 3 bases, J shed 3 bases, and the junction held 8 bases outside the gene matches. Germline CDR1 is MNHEY and CDR2 is SMNVEV (reference sequence). The CDR3 contains 16 residues. The gene calls are TRBV27 and TRBJ2-4; 7 nucleotides align to TRBD1. This TCR was sampled from a man in his 60s with colorectal cancer. The sequenced material came from PBMCs. The CDR3 region has the DNA TGTGCCAGCAGTTTTACGACAGGGTGGGGCAAAAACATTCAGTACTTC. Its translation is CASSFTTGWGKNIQYF.